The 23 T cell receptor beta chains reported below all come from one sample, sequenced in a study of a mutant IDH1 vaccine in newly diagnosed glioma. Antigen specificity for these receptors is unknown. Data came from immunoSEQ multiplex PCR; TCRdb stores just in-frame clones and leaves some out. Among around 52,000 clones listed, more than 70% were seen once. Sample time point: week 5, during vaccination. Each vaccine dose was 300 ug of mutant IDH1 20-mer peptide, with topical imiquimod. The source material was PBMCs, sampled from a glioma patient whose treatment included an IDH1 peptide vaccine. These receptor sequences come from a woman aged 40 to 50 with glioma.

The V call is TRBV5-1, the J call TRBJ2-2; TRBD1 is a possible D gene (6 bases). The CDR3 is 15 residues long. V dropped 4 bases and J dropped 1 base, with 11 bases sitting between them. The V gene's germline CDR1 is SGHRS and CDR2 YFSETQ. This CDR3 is CASSDSTGNTGELFF. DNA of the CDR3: TGCGCCAGCAGCGATTCGACAGGGAACACCGGGGAGCTGTTTTTT.

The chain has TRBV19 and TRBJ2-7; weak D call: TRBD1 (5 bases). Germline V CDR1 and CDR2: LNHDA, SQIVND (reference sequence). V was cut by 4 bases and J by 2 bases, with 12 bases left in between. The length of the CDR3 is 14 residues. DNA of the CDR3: TGTGCCAGTAGTACCCCGACAGAAACCTACGAGCAGTACTTC. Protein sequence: CASSTPTETYEQYF.

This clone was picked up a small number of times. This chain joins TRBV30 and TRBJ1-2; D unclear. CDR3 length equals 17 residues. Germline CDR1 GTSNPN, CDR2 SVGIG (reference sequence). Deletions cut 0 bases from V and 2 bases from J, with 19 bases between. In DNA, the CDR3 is TGTGCCTGGAGTGTGACTATGAGGCCCCGCATAAACTATGGCTACACCTTC. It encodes CAWSVTMRPRINYGYTF.

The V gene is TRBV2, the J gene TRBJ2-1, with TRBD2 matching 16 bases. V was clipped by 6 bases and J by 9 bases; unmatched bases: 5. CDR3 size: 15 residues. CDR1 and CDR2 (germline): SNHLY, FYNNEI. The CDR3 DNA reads TGTGCCAGCAGAGGCGGGACTAGCGGGGGGGCTGAGCAGTTCTTC. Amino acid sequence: CASRGGTSGGAEQFF. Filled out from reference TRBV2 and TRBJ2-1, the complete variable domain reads EPEVTQTPSHQVTQMGQEVILRCVPISNHLYFYWYRQILGQKVEFLVSFYNNEISEKSEIFDDQFSVERPDGSNFTLKIRSTKLEDSAMYFCASRGGTSGGAEQFFGPGTRLTVL.

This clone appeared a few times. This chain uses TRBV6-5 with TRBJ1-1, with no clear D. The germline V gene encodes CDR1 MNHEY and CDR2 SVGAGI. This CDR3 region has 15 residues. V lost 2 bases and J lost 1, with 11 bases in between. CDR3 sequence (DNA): TGTGCCAGCAGTTACCTCCCTTTCGGGAACACTGAAGCTTTCTTT. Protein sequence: CASSYLPFGNTEAFF.

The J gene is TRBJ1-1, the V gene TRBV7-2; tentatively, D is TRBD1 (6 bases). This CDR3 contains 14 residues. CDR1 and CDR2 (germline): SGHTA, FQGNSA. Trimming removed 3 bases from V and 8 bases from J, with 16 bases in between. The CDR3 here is CASSFTIGTPEAFF. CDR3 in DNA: TGTGCCAGCAGCTTTACAATCGGGACACCGGAAGCTTTCTTT.

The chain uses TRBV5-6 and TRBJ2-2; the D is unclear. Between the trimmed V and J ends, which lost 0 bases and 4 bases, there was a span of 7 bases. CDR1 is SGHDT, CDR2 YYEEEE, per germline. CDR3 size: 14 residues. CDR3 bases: TGTGCCAGCAGCTTGGCCCCAACCACCGGGGAGCTGTTTTTT. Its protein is CASSLAPTTGELFF.

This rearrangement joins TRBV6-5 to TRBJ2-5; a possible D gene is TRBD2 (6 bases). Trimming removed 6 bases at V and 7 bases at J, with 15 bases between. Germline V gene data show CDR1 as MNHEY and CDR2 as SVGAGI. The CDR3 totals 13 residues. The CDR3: CASSLTGGGTQYF. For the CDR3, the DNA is TGTGCCAGCAGCTTGACCGGGGGAGGGACCCAGTACTTC.

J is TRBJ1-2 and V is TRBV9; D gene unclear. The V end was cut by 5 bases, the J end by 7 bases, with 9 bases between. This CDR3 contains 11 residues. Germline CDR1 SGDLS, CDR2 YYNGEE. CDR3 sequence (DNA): TGTGCCAGCAGTCAAGGGAGTGGCTACACCTTC. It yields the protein CASSQGSGYTF.

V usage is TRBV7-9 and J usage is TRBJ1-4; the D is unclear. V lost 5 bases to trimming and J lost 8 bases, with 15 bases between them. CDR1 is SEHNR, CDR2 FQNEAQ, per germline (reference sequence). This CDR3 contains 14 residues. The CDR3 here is CASSPGSEFEKLFF. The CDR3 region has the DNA TGTGCCAGCAGCCCGGGGTCTGAATTCGAAAAACTGTTTTTT.

CDR3 in DNA: TGTGCCAGCAGCCGGGACAGGGACGGTGAAGCTTTCTTT. It encodes CASSRDRDGEAFF. This rearrangement joins TRBV7-2 to TRBJ1-1; 9 positions match TRBD1. V trimming: 5 bases; J trimming: 7 bases; junction bases outside the gene matches: 5. The germline gives CDR1 SGHTA, CDR2 FQGNSA. The CDR3 is 13 residues long.

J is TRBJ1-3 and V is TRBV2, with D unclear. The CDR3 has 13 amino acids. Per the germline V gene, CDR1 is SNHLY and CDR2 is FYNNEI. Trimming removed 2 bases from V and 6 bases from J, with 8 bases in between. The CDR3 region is CASSENSLNTIYF. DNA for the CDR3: TGTGCCAGCAGTGAAAATAGCCTAAACACCATATATTTT.

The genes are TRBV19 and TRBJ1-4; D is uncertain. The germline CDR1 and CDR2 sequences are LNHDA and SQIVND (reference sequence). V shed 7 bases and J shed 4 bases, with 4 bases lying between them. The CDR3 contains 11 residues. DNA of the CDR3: TGTGCCAGTATGTTTAATGAAAAACTGTTTTTT. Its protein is CASMFNEKLFF.

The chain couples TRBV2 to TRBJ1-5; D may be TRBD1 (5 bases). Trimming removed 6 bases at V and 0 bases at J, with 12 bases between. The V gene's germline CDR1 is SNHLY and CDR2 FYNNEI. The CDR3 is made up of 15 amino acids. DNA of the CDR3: TGTGCCAGCAGATCCACCAGGGATAGCAATCAGCCCCAGCATTTT. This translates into CASRSTRDSNQPQHF.

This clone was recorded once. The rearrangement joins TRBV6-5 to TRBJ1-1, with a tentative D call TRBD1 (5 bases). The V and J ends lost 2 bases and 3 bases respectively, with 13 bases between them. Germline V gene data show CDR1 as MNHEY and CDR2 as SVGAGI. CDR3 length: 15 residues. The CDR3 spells CASSYGHPEDTEAFF. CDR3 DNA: TGTGCCAGCAGTTACGGACACCCGGAGGACACTGAAGCTTTCTTT.

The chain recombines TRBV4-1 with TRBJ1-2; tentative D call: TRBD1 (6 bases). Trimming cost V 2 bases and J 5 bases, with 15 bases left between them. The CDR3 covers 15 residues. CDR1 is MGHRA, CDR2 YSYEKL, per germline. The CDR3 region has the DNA TGCGCCAGCAGCCAACCGGCGAGGGGGTATTATGGCTACACCTTC. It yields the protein CASSQPARGYYGYTF.

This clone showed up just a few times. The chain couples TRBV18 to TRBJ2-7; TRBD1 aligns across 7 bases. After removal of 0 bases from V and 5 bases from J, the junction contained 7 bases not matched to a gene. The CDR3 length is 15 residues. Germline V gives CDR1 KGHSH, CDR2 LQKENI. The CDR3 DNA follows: TGTGCCAGCTCACCACCGACAGGGCAAAACCACGAGCAGTACTTC. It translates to CASSPPTGQNHEQYF.

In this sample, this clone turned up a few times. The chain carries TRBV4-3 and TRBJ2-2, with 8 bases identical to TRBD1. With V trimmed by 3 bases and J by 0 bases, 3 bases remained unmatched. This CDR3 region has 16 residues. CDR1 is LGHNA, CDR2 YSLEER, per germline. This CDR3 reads CASSHRQGPNTGELFF. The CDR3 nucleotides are TGCGCCAGCAGCCATAGACAGGGGCCGAACACCGGGGAGCTGTTTTTT.

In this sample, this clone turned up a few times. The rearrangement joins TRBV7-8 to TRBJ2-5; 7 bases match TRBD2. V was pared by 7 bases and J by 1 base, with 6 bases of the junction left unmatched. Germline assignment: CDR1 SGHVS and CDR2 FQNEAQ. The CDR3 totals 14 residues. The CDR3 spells CASIKAGTQETQYF. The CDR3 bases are TGTGCCAGCATTAAAGCGGGGACCCAAGAGACCCAGTACTTC.

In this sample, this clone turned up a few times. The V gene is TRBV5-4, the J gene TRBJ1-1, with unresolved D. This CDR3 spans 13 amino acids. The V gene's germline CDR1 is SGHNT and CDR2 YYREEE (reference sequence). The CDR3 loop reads CVGSFTMNTEAFF. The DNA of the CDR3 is TGTGTTGGAAGCTTCACGATGAACACTGAAGCTTTCTTT.

In DNA form, the CDR3 reads TGTGCCAGCAGCCAAGCTAGTTCTAGTCGCAATGAGCAGTTCTTC. The encoded protein is CASSQASSSRNEQFF. This chain links TRBV14 with TRBJ2-1; D call uncertain. Trimming took 1 base from V and 6 from J, leaving 13 bases between them. The CDR3 is 15 residues long. In germline, CDR1 is SGHDN, CDR2 FVKESK.

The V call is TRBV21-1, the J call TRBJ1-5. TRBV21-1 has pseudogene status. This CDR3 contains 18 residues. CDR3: CASSKGEGGGGFWKPQHF. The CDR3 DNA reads TGTGCCAGCAGCAAAGGTGAGGGGGGGGGCGGATTTTGGAAGCCCCAGCATTTT.

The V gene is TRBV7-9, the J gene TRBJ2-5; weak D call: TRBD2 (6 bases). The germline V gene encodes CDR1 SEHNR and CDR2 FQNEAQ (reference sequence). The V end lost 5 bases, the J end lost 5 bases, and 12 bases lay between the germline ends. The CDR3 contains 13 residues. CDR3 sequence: CASSPGGKETQYF. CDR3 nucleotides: TGTGCCAGCAGCCCAGGCGGGAAGGAGACCCAGTACTTC.